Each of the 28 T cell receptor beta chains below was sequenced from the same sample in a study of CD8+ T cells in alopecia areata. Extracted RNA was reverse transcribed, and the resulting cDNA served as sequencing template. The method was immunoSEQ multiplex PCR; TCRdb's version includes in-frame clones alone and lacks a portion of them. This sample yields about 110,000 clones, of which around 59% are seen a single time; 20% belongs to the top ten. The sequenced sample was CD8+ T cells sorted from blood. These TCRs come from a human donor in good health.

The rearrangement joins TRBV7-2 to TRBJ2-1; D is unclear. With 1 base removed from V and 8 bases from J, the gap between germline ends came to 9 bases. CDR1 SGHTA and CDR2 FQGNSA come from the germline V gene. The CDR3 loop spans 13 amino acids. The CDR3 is CASSLVNVYEQFF. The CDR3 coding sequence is TGTGCCAGCAGCTTAGTCAATGTGTATGAGCAGTTCTTC.

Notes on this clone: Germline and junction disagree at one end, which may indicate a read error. CDR3 DNA sequence: TGTGCTAGCAGCTTAGCGGCGGGGGGCGCGGACAATGAGCAGTTCTTC. Amino acid sequence: CASSLAAGGADNEQFF. The genes are TRBV7-7 and TRBJ2-1; 8 bases align to TRBD2. CDR1 SSHAT and CDR2 FNYEAQ come from the germline V gene (reference sequence). This CDR3 region has 16 residues.

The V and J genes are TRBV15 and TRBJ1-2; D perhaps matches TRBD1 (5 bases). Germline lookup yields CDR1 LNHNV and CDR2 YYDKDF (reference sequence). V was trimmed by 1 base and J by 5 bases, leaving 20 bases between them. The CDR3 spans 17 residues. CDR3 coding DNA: TGTGCCACCAGCAGAGGACAGTACCCATCTGATATTTATGGCTACACCTTC. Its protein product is CATSRGQYPSDIYGYTF.

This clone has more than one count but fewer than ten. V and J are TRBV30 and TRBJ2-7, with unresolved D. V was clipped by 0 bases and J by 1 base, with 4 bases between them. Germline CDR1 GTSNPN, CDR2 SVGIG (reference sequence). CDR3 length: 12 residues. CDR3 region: CAWSVQSYEQYF. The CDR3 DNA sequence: TGTGCCTGGAGTGTACAATCCTACGAGCAGTACTTC.

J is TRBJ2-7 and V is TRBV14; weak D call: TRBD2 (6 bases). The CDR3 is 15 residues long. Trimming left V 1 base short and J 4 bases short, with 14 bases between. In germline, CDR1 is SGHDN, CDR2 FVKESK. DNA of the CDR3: TGTGCCAGCAGCCAAGTGGTGGGACTGGGTTACGAGCAGTACTTC. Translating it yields CASSQVVGLGYEQYF.

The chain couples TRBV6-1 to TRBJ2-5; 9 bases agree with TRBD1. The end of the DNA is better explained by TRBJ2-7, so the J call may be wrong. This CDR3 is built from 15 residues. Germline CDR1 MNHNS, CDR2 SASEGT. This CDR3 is CASSELPGQGYEQYF. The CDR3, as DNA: TGTGCCAGCAGTGAACTTCCGGGACAGGGCTACGAGCAGTACTTC.

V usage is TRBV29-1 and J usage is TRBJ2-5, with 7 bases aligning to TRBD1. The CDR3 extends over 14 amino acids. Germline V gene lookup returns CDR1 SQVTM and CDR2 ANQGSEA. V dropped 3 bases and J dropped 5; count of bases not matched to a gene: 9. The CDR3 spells CSVDGDRATETQYF. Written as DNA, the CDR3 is TGCAGCGTTGATGGTGACAGGGCGACCGAGACCCAGTACTTC.

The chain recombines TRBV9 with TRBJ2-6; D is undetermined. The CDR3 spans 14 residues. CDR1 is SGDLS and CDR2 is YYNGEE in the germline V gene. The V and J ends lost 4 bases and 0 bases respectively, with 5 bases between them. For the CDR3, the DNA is TGTGCCAGCAGCCCAGGCTCTGGGGCCAACGTCCTGACTTTC. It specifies CASSPGSGANVLTF. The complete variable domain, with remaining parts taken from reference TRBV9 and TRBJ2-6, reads DSGVTQTPKHLITATGQRVTLRCSPRSGDLSVYWYQQSLDQGLQFLIQYYNGEERAKGNILERFSAQQFPDLHSELNLSSLELGDSALYFCASSPGSGANVLTFGAGSRLTVL.

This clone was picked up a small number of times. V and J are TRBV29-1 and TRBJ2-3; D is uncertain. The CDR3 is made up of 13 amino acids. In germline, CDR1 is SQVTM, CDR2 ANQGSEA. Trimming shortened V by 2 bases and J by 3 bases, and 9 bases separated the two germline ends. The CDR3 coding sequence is TGCAGCGTTGAATACTCGGATACAGATACGCAGTATTTT. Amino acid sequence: CSVEYSDTDTQYF.

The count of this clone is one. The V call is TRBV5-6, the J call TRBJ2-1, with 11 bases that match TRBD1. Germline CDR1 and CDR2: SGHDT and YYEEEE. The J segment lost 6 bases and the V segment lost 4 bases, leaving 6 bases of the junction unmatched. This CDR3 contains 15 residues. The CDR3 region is CASSPGGQGGNEQFF. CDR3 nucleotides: TGTGCCAGCAGCCCTGGGGGACAGGGGGGCAATGAGCAGTTCTTC.

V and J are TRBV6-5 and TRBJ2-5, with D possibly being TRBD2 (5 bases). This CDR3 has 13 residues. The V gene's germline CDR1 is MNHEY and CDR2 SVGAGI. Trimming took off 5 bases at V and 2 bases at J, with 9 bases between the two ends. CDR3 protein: CASSISEQETQYF. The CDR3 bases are TGTGCCAGCAGTATTAGCGAGCAAGAGACCCAGTACTTC.

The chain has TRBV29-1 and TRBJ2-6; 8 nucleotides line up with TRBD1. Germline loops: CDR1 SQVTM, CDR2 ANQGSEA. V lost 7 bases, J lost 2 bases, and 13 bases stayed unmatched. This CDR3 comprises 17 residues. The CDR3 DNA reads TGCAGCGCCTGGGGAGGACAGGGTGTTACTGGGGCCAACGTCCTGACTTTC. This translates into CSAWGGQGVTGANVLTF.

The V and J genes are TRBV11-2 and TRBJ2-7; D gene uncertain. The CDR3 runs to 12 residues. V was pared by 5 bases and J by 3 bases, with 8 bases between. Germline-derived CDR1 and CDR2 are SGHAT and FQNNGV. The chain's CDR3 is CASSHPVYEQYF. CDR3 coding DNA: TGTGCCAGCAGCCACCCGGTCTACGAGCAGTACTTC.

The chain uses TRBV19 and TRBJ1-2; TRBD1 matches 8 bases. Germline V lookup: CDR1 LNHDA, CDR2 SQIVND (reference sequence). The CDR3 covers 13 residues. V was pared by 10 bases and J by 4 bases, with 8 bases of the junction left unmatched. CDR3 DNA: TGTGCCACCCATCTGACAGGGGCCTATGGCTACACCTTC. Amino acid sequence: CATHLTGAYGYTF.

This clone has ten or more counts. This chain's CDR3 is CASSIRALAELYNEQFF. CDR3 sequence (DNA): TGTGCCAGTAGTATAAGGGCACTAGCGGAATTGTACAATGAGCAGTTCTTC. V is TRBV19 and J is TRBJ2-1, with 8 bases matching TRBD2. Germline loops: CDR1 LNHDA, CDR2 SQIVND (reference sequence). The CDR3 has 17 residues. The trim removed 2 bases at V and 4 bases at J, leaving 10 bases unmatched. The full variable domain, completed using reference TRBV19 and TRBJ2-1, is DGGITQSPKYLFRKEGQNVTLSCEQNLNHDAMYWYRQDPGQGLRLIYYSQIVNDFQKGDIAEGYSVSREKKESFPLTVTSAQKNPTAFYLCASSIRALAELYNEQFFGPGTRLTVL.

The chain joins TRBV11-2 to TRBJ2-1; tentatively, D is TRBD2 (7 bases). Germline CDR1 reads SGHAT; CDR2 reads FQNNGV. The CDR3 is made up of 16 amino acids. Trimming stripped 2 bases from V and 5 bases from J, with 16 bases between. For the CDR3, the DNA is TGTGCCAGCAGCTTATTGCGGGGGCCCGTAGACAATGAGCAGTTCTTC. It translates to CASSLLRGPVDNEQFF.

CDR3 bases: TGCAGCGTTGATATTGTAAATGAGCAGTTCTTC. This codes for CSVDIVNEQFF. The chain is built from TRBV29-1 and TRBJ2-1; D ambiguous. Per the germline V gene, CDR1 is SQVTM and CDR2 is ANQGSEA. With 3 bases removed from V and 7 bases from J, the gap between germline ends came to 7 bases. This CDR3 has 11 residues.

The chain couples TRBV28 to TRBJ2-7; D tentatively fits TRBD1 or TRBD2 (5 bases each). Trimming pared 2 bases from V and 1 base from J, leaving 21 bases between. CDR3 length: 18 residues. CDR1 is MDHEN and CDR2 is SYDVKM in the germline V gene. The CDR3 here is CASSLTLLGDARSYEQYF. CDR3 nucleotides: TGTGCCAGCAGTTTAACCCTTTTGGGGGACGCTCGGTCCTACGAGCAGTACTTC.

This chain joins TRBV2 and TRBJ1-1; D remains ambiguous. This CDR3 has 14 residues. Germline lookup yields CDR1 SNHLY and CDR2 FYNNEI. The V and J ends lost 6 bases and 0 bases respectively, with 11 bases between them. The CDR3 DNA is TGTGCCAGCAGGCCGACAACAATGAACACTGAAGCTTTCTTT. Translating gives CASRPTTMNTEAFF.

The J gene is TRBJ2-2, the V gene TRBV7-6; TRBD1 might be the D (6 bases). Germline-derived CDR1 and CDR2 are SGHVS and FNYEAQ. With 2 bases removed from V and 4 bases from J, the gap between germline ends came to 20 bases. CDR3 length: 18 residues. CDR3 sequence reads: CASSLNAFPTGSTGELFF. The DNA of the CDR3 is TGTGCCAGCAGCTTAAATGCGTTCCCCACAGGGTCCACCGGGGAGCTGTTTTTT.

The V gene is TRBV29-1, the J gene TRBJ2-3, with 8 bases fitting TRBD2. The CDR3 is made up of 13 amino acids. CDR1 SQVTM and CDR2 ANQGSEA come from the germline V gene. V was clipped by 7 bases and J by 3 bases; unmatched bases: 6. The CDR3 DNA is TGCAGCGCTCCATGCGGGGGGACAGATACGCAGTATTTT. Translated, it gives CSAPCGGTDTQYF.

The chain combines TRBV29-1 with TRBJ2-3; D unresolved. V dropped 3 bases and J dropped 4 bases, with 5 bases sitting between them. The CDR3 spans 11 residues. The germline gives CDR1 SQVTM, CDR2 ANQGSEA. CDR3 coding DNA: TGCAGCGTTGACGAGGCAGATACGCAGTATTTT. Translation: CSVDEADTQYF.

The CDR3 loop is CASSPLDRSSYEQYF. The CDR3 DNA is TGTGCCAGCAGCCCGTTGGACAGGAGCTCCTACGAGCAGTACTTC. The chain combines TRBV4-2 with TRBJ2-7; 7 bases match TRBD1. CDR3 length: 15 amino acids. Germline assignment: CDR1 LGHNA and CDR2 YNFKEQ. V was clipped by 4 bases and J by 0 bases; unmatched bases: 6.

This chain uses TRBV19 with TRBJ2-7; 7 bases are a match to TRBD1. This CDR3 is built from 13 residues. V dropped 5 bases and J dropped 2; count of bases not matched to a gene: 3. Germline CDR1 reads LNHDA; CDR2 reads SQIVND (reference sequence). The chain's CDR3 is CASSPGQAYEQYF. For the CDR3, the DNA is TGTGCCAGTAGTCCAGGACAGGCCTACGAGCAGTACTTC.

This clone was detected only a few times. As DNA, the CDR3 is TGTGCCAGCAGTGAGGAGGCGGATTGGTACCCTAATGAAAAACTGTTTTTT. The encoded protein is CASSEEADWYPNEKLFF. The J gene is TRBJ1-4, the V gene TRBV2; D is undetermined. Trimming shortened V by 3 bases and J by 3 bases, and 17 bases separated the two germline ends. The CDR3 is 17 residues long. Germline V gene sequence: CDR1 SNHLY, CDR2 FYNNEI.

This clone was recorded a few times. In DNA, the CDR3 is TGTGCCAGCAGTTTATATACCAACGAGCAGTACTTC. Its protein product is CASSLYTNEQYF. The genes are TRBV28 and TRBJ2-7; no definite D call. The ends were cut back, 1 base at V and 5 bases at J, with 6 bases in the middle. CDR1 and CDR2 from the germline V gene are MDHEN and SYDVKM. The CDR3 loop spans 12 amino acids. The complete variable domain, with remaining parts taken from reference TRBV28 and TRBJ2-7, reads DVKVTQSSRYLVKRTGEKVFLECVQDMDHENMFWYRQDPGLGLRLIYFSYDVKMKEKGDIPEGYSVSREKKERFSLILESASTNQTSMYLCASSLYTNEQYFGPGTRLTVT.

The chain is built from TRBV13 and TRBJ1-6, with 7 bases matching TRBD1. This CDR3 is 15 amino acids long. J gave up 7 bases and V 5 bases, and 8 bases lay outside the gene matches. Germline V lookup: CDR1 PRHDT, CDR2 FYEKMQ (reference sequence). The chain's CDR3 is CASSTRQGLNSPLHF. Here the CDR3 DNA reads TGTGCCAGCAGCACCAGACAGGGCCTGAATTCACCCCTCCACTTT.

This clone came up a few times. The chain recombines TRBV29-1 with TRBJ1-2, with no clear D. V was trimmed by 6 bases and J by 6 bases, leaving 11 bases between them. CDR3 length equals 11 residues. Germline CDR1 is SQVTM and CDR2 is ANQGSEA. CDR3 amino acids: CSVPTVNGYTF. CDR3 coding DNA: TGCAGCGTCCCTACAGTTAATGGCTACACCTTC.